This T cell receptor beta chain was identified in a study of response to subunit inactivated influenza vaccine. This clonotype has a handful of counts. One entry per CDR3 protein results from TCRdb running MiXCR on the RT-PCR reads. The repertoire consists of about 780,000 distinct CDR3 sequences, with about a fifth occurring once and the leading ten covering about a tenth. This CDR3 is 12 amino acids long. CDR1 is SEHNR and CDR2 is FQNEAQ in the germline V gene (reference sequence). Between the trimmed V and J ends, which lost 6 bases and 5 bases, there was a span of 10 bases. The TCR comes from a man aged 50-60 years who received an inactivated influenza vaccine. This specimen consisted of PBMCs from blood, obtained around 5 days after vaccination. The gene calls are TRBV7-9 and TRBJ2-5; D unresolved. The CDR3 nucleotides read TGTGCCAGCAGTTCAGCTTGGGAGACCCAGTACTTC. As protein: CASSSAWETQYF. Drawing the rest from reference TRBV7-9 and TRBJ2-5, the complete variable domain is DTGVSQNPRHKITKRGQNVTFRCDPISEHNRLYWYRQTLGQGPEFLTYFQNEAQLEKSRLLSDRFSAERPKGSFSTLEIQRTEQGDSAMYLCASSSAWETQYFGPGTRLLVL.